A single T cell receptor (beta chain) is shown here with its context. The entry originates in a study of breast tumors, draining lymph nodes, adjacent tissues. This CDR3 is 15 amino acids long. Germline loops: CDR1 MNHEY, CDR2 SMNVEV (reference sequence). V dropped 3 bases and J dropped 3 bases, with 11 bases sitting between them. Breast cancer patients provided tissue from their axillary draining lymph nodes. TCRdb reprocessed the multiplex PCR reads with MiXCR, giving one entry per CDR3 protein. The table records approximately 300,000 distinct CDR3 sequences, around 30% of them present only once. The sequencing input was axillary lymph node tissue. This clonotype was sampled from a female donor with breast cancer. Some clones in this sample may be carry-over from other donors' samples. V and J are TRBV27 and TRBJ1-4; D call uncertain. The CDR3 region has the DNA TGTGCCAGCAGTTTCTTACCCGTATCTAATGAAAAACTGTTTTTT. Amino acids: CASSFLPVSNEKLFF.